The TCR beta chain under discussion was sequenced for a study of T cell responses to AZD1222 COVID-19 vaccine (dated by TCRdb to the early 2020s). Context from the whole study: TCR sequencing was performed for about 240 trial participants, of whom roughly 200 were given two doses of AZD1222 and some 26 were given two doses of MenACWY control vaccine. Trial participants were enrolled into age subgroups of 18-55, 56-69 and 70-plus years, which contained about 150, 27 and 61 TCR-sequenced participants, respectively.

In light of the paper, this sample's time point label describes: baseline before first vaccination. What this sample's treatment or condition label stands for: meningococcal conjugate vaccine given as trial control. The vaccinee samples were drawn from two UK trials, COV001 and COV002, one of which was a single-blind randomized controlled phase 2/3 trial testing AZD1222 (ChAdOx1 nCoV-19) in healthy adults. Trial participant PBMC samples were collected at day 0 and day 28 after the second dose for TCRbeta chain sequencing. The CDR3 regions of human TCRbeta chains were analyzed by immunosequencing. For the original study's pipeline: TCRs in the repertoires were compared against a reference library of SARS-CoV-2-specific TCRs that had been generated with the MIRA antigen-specificity platform. Breadth was defined as the fraction of unique TCRs that were SARS-CoV-2-associated, and depth was defined as the fraction of total T cells that were SARS-CoV-2-associated. Each spike-specific TCR was assigned to its reactive spike region and to a CD4 or CD8 class using the MIRA data. Log10-transformed breadth and depth values were compared by one-way ANOVA with Sidak's multiple comparisons tests. As stored in TCRdb, this immuneACCESS dataset retains in-frame rearrangements with V and J assigned. A fraction of the clones does not appear; measured against another copy, unresolved V genes explain less than half of the discrepancy, and the remainder lacks a known reason. V and J calls and clone size follow that table, whereas D and trimming were derived from the DNA. This sample has some 95,000 clones in its table, and roughly 86% of those were observed once. The top ten clones comprise roughly 2.8% of the sample.

About this clone itself: What antigen it recognizes has not been identified. The sample holds no much larger clone one base away, and base qualities are not on file.

Counted from cysteine to phenylalanine, this CDR3 has 14 amino acids. Just CDR3 DNA is preserved here, 42 bases in frame from base 1. V is clipped by 6 bases and J by 0 bases, and the sequence between their germline boundaries is 11 bases long. CDR1 is given as MNHEY and CDR2 as SVGAGI, both from the germline V gene. Paper-wide results and their limitations: A significant rise in spike-specific TCR breadth and depth was observed after two AZD1222 doses relative to day 0 and relative to MenACWY recipients. The 56-69-year group was small, and its depth increase did not reach significance, likely because of low power. Conclusions about previously exposed vaccinees are limited because only a handful of AZD1222 recipients were SARS-CoV-2 seropositive at baseline. Because no day 14 peak-response samples were available, the repertoires could be characterized only after the peak T cell response. Participants were mostly white British and included more females than males, and it was suggested by the authors that clonal diversity may have been underestimated. The vaccine-associated CD4 TCRs covered the entire spike protein, and the dominant responses fell in regions 160-218 and 743-854. Reportedly, close to half of the unique spike-specific TCRs recognized epitopes lying outside the regions that are mutated in the B.1.351 and B.1.1.7 variants.

This TCR was recovered from an adult in good health. The sample here was peripheral blood, taken on day 0 of MenACWY control vaccination. The chain links TRBV6-5 with TRBJ2-5; the D gene lacks a confident call. The CDR3: CASSDLGYQETQYF. The DNA reads as follows: TGTGCCAGCAGCGATTTGGGGTACCAAGAGACCCAGTACTTC.